The 11 T cell receptor beta chains presented below share a single source sample, sequenced in a study of CD8+ T cells in alopecia areata. Extraction and reverse transcription of RNA yielded cDNA as the sequencing template. The method was immunoSEQ multiplex PCR; TCRdb's version includes in-frame clones alone and lacks a portion of them. There are about 210,000 clones in the sample; around 66% occur only once, and more than 3.5% lies in the top ten. Treatment denoted: oral pan-JAK inhibitor, 5-10 mg twice daily. This specimen consisted of CD4+ T cells sorted from blood, obtained at week 4, from a patient treated with tofacitinib. These receptors were collected from a human donor with alopecia areata.

The V and J genes are TRBV6-5 and TRBJ2-7; D possibly corresponds to TRBD1 (5 bases). Germline-derived CDR1 and CDR2 are MNHEY and SVGAGI. The CDR3 covers 14 residues. Trimming took 5 bases from V and 6 from J, leaving 17 bases between them. The CDR3: CASSRRTFVREQYF. The CDR3 nucleotides are TGTGCCAGCAGTCGAAGGACATTTGTTCGCGAGCAGTACTTC.

This clone has only one observation. Other DNA sequences from this sample encode an identical CDR3 as well. The chain joins TRBV30 to TRBJ2-6; no clear D gene. Deletions cut 0 bases from V and 2 bases from J, with 2 bases between. CDR3 length: 13 amino acids. CDR1 and CDR2 from the germline V gene are GTSNPN and SVGIG (reference sequence). CDR3 residues: CAWSVTGANVLTF. The CDR3 nucleotides read TGTGCCTGGAGTGTTACTGGGGCCAACGTCCTGACTTTC.

This clone was seen more than once but under ten times. The V gene is TRBV29-1, the J gene TRBJ1-1; 8 positions match TRBD1. The junction had 1 base not matched to a gene; V was cut back by 4 bases and J by 6 bases. This CDR3 has 11 amino acids. In germline, CDR1 is SQVTM, CDR2 ANQGSEA. For the CDR3, the DNA is TGCAGCGTTGTACAGGGGGCTGAAGCTTTCTTT. It translates to CSVVQGAEAFF.

The chain couples TRBV15 to TRBJ1-4, with D unresolved. The length of the CDR3 is 15 residues. Trimming cost V 7 bases and J 8 bases, with 20 bases left between them. Per the germline V gene, CDR1 is LNHNV and CDR2 is YYDKDF (reference sequence). The CDR3, as DNA: TGTGCCACCACACAACGGACCGGGTTTGAGGAAAAACTGTTTTTT. This encodes CATTQRTGFEEKLFF. The whole variable domain, filled in from reference TRBV15 and TRBJ1-4, reads DAMVIQNPRYQVTQFGKPVTLSCSQTLNHNVMYWYQQKSSQAPKLLFHYYDKDFNNEADTPDNFQSRRPNTSFCFLDIRSPGLGDTAMYLCATTQRTGFEEKLFFGSGTQLSVL.

The gene calls are TRBV29-1 and TRBJ2-2; D is possibly TRBD1 (6 bases). The CDR3 loop spans 14 amino acids. Trimming removed 6 bases from V and 3 bases from J, with 14 bases in between. From germline, CDR1 is SQVTM and CDR2 ANQGSEA. In DNA form, the CDR3 reads TGCAGCGTCAAGACAGGCCGGGACACCGGGGAGCTGTTTTTT. This encodes CSVKTGRDTGELFF.

The chain employs TRBV29-1 and TRBJ1-4; the D gene is possibly TRBD1 (6 bases). This CDR3 has 13 residues. Germline values: CDR1 SQVTM, CDR2 ANQGSEA. Trimming removed 4 bases at V and 4 bases at J, with 10 bases between. Here the CDR3 reads CSVGGHGNEKLFF. The CDR3, as DNA: TGCAGCGTTGGGGGACATGGTAATGAAAAACTGTTTTTT.

Comment on this clone: Because it lacks the conserved phenylalanine or tryptophan at the end, this CDR3 is likely a read error. The DNA is omitted, as the CDR3 cannot be located on it reliably, and the CDR3 follows TCRdb's listing. This sequence joins TRBV11-2 and TRBJ1-6. The germline V gene has CDR1 SGHAT and CDR2 FQNNGV. A total of 9 residues make up the CDR3, ends included. CDR3: CASSQRVQS.

This clone was recorded a few times. The chain couples TRBV29-1 to TRBJ2-1; D not certain. This CDR3 region has 12 residues. The V and J ends lost 5 bases and 11 bases respectively, with 16 bases between them. The V gene's germline CDR1 is SQVTM and CDR2 ANQGSEA. The CDR3 sequence is CSVYTRDLKQFF. The CDR3 DNA follows: TGCAGCGTTTATACTCGCGACCTGAAGCAGTTCTTC.

As to this clone: At one end, the junction sequence differs from germline, possibly due to a read error. J is TRBJ1-6 and V is TRBV5-1; the D is unclear. This CDR3 spans 16 amino acids. Germline-derived CDR1 and CDR2 are SGHRS and YFSETQ. The CDR3 is CASSLSTRGEGDTLYF. CDR3 sequence (DNA): TGCGCCAGCAGCTTGTCTACACGGGGAGAGGGCGACACCTTGTACTTT.

The V and J genes are TRBV4-1 and TRBJ2-1; 13 bases are a match to TRBD2. Germline V gene data show CDR1 as MGHRA and CDR2 as YSYEKL. The CDR3 is made up of 16 amino acids. The V and J ends lost 0 bases and 10 bases, in that order; junction bases with no gene match: 6. For the CDR3, the DNA is TGCGCCAGCAGCCAAGAGGGGACTAGCGGGGTGAGGGAGCAGTTCTTC. It is translated as CASSQEGTSGVREQFF.

The genes are TRBV29-1 and TRBJ2-7; the D is unclear. This CDR3 has 14 amino acids. Germline V gene sequence: CDR1 SQVTM, CDR2 ANQGSEA. V lost 4 bases and J lost 6, with 19 bases in between. In nucleotides, the CDR3 is TGCAGCGTTGTACACGGTGACGGATCTTTCGAGCAGTACTTC. This gives the protein CSVVHGDGSFEQYF.